Presented here are 14 T cell receptor beta chains from one specimen sequenced in a study of response to subunit inactivated influenza vaccine. Each CDR3 protein gets one entry after TCRdb re-called the RT-PCR reads with MiXCR. The sample includes 500,000 to 600,000 distinct CDR3 sequences, 13% of them seen just once. This material consisted of PBMCs from blood, taken 45 days after vaccination. All receptors come from a man aged 45-60 years who received an inactivated influenza vaccine.

In this sample, this clonotype turned up a few times. The chain employs TRBV5-1 and TRBJ2-3; 11 bases agree with TRBD2. CDR3 length: 17 amino acids. Germline CDR1 and CDR2: SGHRS and YFSETQ. V gave up 4 bases and J gave up 3 bases; unmatched junction bases: 10. The CDR3 DNA is TGCGCCAGCAGCGCTTTAACTAGCGGGAGTTCGACAGATACGCAGTATTTT. Translation: CASSALTSGSSTDTQYF.

This clonotype turned up a few times. V usage is TRBV6-1 and J usage is TRBJ2-7; D ambiguous. Trimming cost V 5 bases and J 3 bases, with 11 bases left between them. CDR1 and CDR2 from the germline V gene are MNHNS and SASEGT. This CDR3 spans 13 amino acids. The CDR3 loop is CASSKEQLYEQYF. Written as DNA, the CDR3 is TGTGCCAGCAGTAAGGAGCAACTCTACGAGCAGTACTTC.

The sample holds a few counts of this clonotype. The V and J genes are TRBV15 and TRBJ2-7, with 12 nucleotides matching TRBD2. The CDR3 is 15 amino acids. The J segment lost 4 bases and the V segment lost 7 bases, leaving 8 bases of the junction unmatched. The germline V gene has CDR1 LNHNV and CDR2 YYDKDF (reference sequence). The CDR3 is CATIGLAGYSYEQYF. The CDR3 coding sequence is TGTGCCACCATCGGACTAGCGGGATATTCTTACGAGCAGTACTTC.

The chain employs TRBV7-9 and TRBJ2-3; 8 bases are shared with TRBD2. The CDR3 runs 16 residues. V was clipped by 1 base and J by 4 bases; unmatched bases: 7. Germline V gives CDR1 SEHNR, CDR2 FQNEAQ (reference sequence). CDR3 sequence (DNA): TGTGCCAGCAGCTTAGTTGGTAGCGGGGCATCAGATACGCAGTATTTT. Protein product: CASSLVGSGASDTQYF.

This clonotype was observed a few times. This chain joins TRBV10-3 and TRBJ1-6; D is unclear. The CDR3 spans 13 residues. Trimming took 7 bases from V and 7 from J, leaving 11 bases between them. Germline V gives CDR1 ENHRY, CDR2 SYGVKD. The CDR3 loop is CAINEDRNSPLHF. For the CDR3, the DNA is TGTGCCATCAACGAGGACCGGAATTCACCCCTCCACTTT.

The rearrangement joins TRBV20-1 to TRBJ2-2; D perhaps matches TRBD2 (5 bases). The CDR3 totals 15 residues. Germline V CDR1 and CDR2: DFQATT, SNEGSKA (reference sequence). With 2 bases removed from V and 3 bases from J, the gap between germline ends came to 13 bases. The CDR3 DNA reads as TGCAGTGCTAGATACGGCGGGCTGCACACCGGGGAGCTGTTTTTT. This encodes CSARYGGLHTGELFF.

V is TRBV13 and J is TRBJ2-3, with D unclear. In germline, CDR1 is PRHDT, CDR2 FYEKMQ (reference sequence). The CDR3 consists of 13 residues. With 4 bases removed from V and 2 bases from J, the gap between germline ends came to 7 bases. The CDR3 protein is CASSSTFTDTQYF. The CDR3 nucleotides read TGTGCCAGCAGCTCCACGTTCACAGATACGCAGTATTTT.

This clonotype was counted ten times or more. The chain joins TRBV29-1 to TRBJ1-1; a possible D gene is TRBD1 (6 bases). Germline assignment: CDR1 SQVTM and CDR2 ANQGSEA. This CDR3 is 13 amino acids long. V was clipped by 7 bases and J by 1 base, with 13 bases between them. This chain's CDR3 is CSAQPGANTEAFF. CDR3 DNA: TGCAGCGCCCAGCCGGGGGCGAACACTGAAGCTTTCTTT.

The V gene is TRBV4-2, the J gene TRBJ2-7; 9 nucleotides agree with TRBD2. This CDR3 is built from 14 residues. V dropped 4 bases and J dropped 4; count of bases not matched to a gene: 5. CDR1 and CDR2 (germline): LGHNA, YNFKEQ. The CDR3 region has the DNA TGTGCCAGCAGCCCCATGCGGGAGGGTTACGAGCAGTACTTC. Amino acid sequence: CASSPMREGYEQYF.

This clonotype was observed a few times. This rearrangement joins TRBV28 to TRBJ2-1; 10 bases match TRBD2. Trimming took 3 bases from V and 9 from J; bases not matched to a gene: 5. This CDR3 is built from 14 residues. Germline CDR1 and CDR2: MDHEN and SYDVKM. The CDR3 DNA reads as TGTGCCAGCAGTTTCCCTACTAGCGGGGCTGAGCAGTTCTTC. Residues: CASSFPTSGAEQFF.

This chain joins TRBV29-1 and TRBJ2-3; D is unresolved. Trimming took off 5 bases at V and 2 bases at J, with 17 bases between the two ends. Germline loops: CDR1 SQVTM, CDR2 ANQGSEA. CDR3 length equals 15 residues. CDR3 sequence (DNA): TGCAGCGTTCGCGAGTCTACGGCCCCCACAGATACGCAGTATTTT. Its protein is CSVRESTAPTDTQYF.

V and J are TRBV12-3 or TRBV12-4 and TRBJ2-5; D possibly corresponds to TRBD2 (5 bases). The CDR3 sequence is 14 residues long. V gave up 5 bases and J gave up 5 bases, with 15 bases separating them. In nucleotides, the CDR3 is TGTGCCAGCAGTCACGCCGGGGAATTTGAGACCCAGTACTTC. This codes for CASSHAGEFETQYF.

The sample holds many counts of this clonotype. V usage is TRBV6-1 and J usage is TRBJ2-7, with D perhaps TRBD1 or TRBD2 (6 bases each). The V gene lost 8 bases and the J gene lost 5 bases, with 19 bases spanning the gap. The CDR3 runs to 14 residues. Germline CDR1 reads MNHNS; CDR2 reads SASEGT. The CDR3 nucleotides are TGTGCCAGCCGCGGGAAACAGGGCGTCAACGAGCAGTACTTC. Amino acid sequence: CASRGKQGVNEQYF.

This clonotype was seen a handful of times. V gene TRBV7-8 combines with J gene TRBJ1-1; D is unresolved. Germline V lookup: CDR1 SGHVS, CDR2 FQNEAQ. The germline V and J ends were trimmed by 2 bases and 2 bases, with 18 bases remaining between them. The CDR3 extends over 17 amino acids. CDR3 loop: CASSLLSISGRNTEAFF. DNA for the CDR3: TGTGCCAGCAGCTTACTATCGATTAGCGGCCGAAACACTGAAGCTTTCTTT.